Presented here are 15 T cell receptor beta chains from one specimen sequenced in a study of cytomegalovirus exposure and HLA in healthy donors. Clones were sequenced by immunoSEQ multiplex PCR, and TCRdb holds only the in-frame ones, with some missing. The data hold over 200,000 clones, with 83% observed a single time. The sequenced sample consisted of PBMCs. The receptors originated from a woman under 30 in good health and CMV-seronegative.

This sequence joins TRBV6-4 and TRBJ2-7; 7 bases are a match to TRBD2. With V trimmed by 10 bases and J by 0 bases, 6 bases remained unmatched. This CDR3 is 13 amino acids long. Per germline, CDR1 MRHNA and CDR2 SNTAGT. This chain's CDR3 is CATQRGSSYEQYF. In DNA form, the CDR3 reads TGTGCCACCCAGCGGGGCAGCTCCTACGAGCAGTACTTC.

The table lists this clone with many counts. The chain carries TRBV6-1 and TRBJ2-2; 7 bases agree with TRBD1. This CDR3 is 15 amino acids long. Trimming took 6 bases from V and 1 from J; bases not matched to a gene: 5. The germline CDR1 and CDR2 sequences are MNHNS and SASEGT. The CDR3 sequence is CASRPGTVNTGELFF. CDR3 nucleotides: TGTGCCAGCAGACCTGGGACAGTGAACACCGGGGAGCTGTTTTTT.

The rearrangement links TRBV6-5 to TRBJ2-1, with 9 positions matching TRBD2. V lost 5 bases to trimming and J lost 8 bases; unmatched junction nucleotides: 10. The CDR3 has 15 residues. CDR1 and CDR2 (germline): MNHEY, SVGAGI. CDR3 sequence: CASSRPTRGGDEQFF. The DNA of the CDR3 is TGTGCCAGCAGTCGCCCTACGCGGGGGGGCGATGAGCAGTTCTTC.

This clone was recorded only once. V usage is TRBV7-3 and J usage is TRBJ2-7, with D perhaps TRBD1 (5 bases). There are 13 residues in the CDR3. Germline V gene data show CDR1 as SGHTA and CDR2 as FQGTGA. V was shortened by 3 bases and J by 5 bases, with 11 bases between the two germline ends. CDR3 bases: TGTGCCAGCAGCTTTCTCCCGACAGACGAGCAGTACTTC. This gives the protein CASSFLPTDEQYF.

The table lists this clone with a count of one. The chain links TRBV27 to TRBJ2-1; 7 nucleotides line up with TRBD1. V shed 1 base and J 5 bases; nucleotides not matched to a gene: 5. Germline V lookup: CDR1 MNHEY, CDR2 SMNVEV (reference sequence). The CDR3 covers 15 residues. This CDR3 is CASSLLGTANNEQFF. Here the CDR3 DNA reads TGTGCCAGCAGTTTATTAGGGACAGCTAACAATGAGCAGTTCTTC.

This clone was picked up a small number of times. The V gene is TRBV27, the J gene TRBJ1-6, with D unclear. Trimming pared 2 bases from V and 5 bases from J, leaving 4 bases between. The CDR3 has 13 residues. Per the germline V gene, CDR1 is MNHEY and CDR2 is SMNVEV (reference sequence). The CDR3 region is CASSLTNNSPLHF. CDR3 coding DNA: TGTGCCAGCAGTTTAACAAATAATTCACCCCTCCACTTT.

The rearrangement uses TRBV9 and TRBJ2-2, with 11 bases that match TRBD2. V was clipped by 4 bases and J by 1 base; unmatched bases: 3. Germline values: CDR1 SGDLS, CDR2 YYNGEE. This CDR3 has 16 amino acids. The CDR3 spells CASSFLAGGNTGELFF. In DNA, the CDR3 is TGTGCCAGCAGCTTCCTAGCGGGGGGGAACACCGGGGAGCTGTTTTTT.

This clone was seen only once. The V and J genes are TRBV4-1 and TRBJ2-7, with D possibly matching TRBD1 (6 bases). There are 13 residues in the CDR3. Germline lookup yields CDR1 MGHRA and CDR2 YSYEKL. V was pared by 3 bases and J by 3 bases, with 9 bases between. The CDR3 DNA reads as TGCGCCAGCAGCCAGGGGGACAACTACGAGCAGTACTTC. Its translation is CASSQGDNYEQYF.

The J gene is TRBJ2-1, the V gene TRBV6-5; TRBD2 aligns across 11 bases. This CDR3 comprises 15 residues. The germline gives CDR1 MNHEY, CDR2 SVGAGI. V lost 5 bases and J lost 7; bases outside the gene matches: 7. CDR3 coding DNA: TGTGCCAGCAGTCCCCTAGCGGGGGGTTTGAATGAGCAGTTCTTC. As protein: CASSPLAGGLNEQFF.

This chain links TRBV6-1 with TRBJ1-2, with TRBD1 identical over 8 bases. This CDR3 spans 14 amino acids. Germline V gene lookup returns CDR1 MNHNS and CDR2 SASEGT. V dropped 6 bases and J dropped 4; count of bases not matched to a gene: 7. CDR3: CASRFDRGGYGYTF. The CDR3 DNA reads TGTGCCAGCAGATTTGACAGGGGAGGCTATGGCTACACCTTC.

The chain combines TRBV4-1 with TRBJ1-5; no firm D call. Germline-derived CDR1 and CDR2 are MGHRA and YSYEKL. CDR3 length equals 15 residues. Trimming pared 1 base from V and 9 bases from J, leaving 16 bases between. The CDR3: CASSQVVGLRRPQHF. CDR3 DNA: TGCGCCAGCAGCCAAGTTGTTGGACTTCGCCGGCCCCAGCATTTT.

The rearrangement links TRBV15 to TRBJ1-4; D remains unclear. The CDR3 runs 15 residues. Trimming took off 1 base at V and 8 bases at J, with 14 bases between the two ends. Germline CDR1 LNHNV, CDR2 YYDKDF (reference sequence). The DNA of the CDR3 is TGTGCCACCAGCAGAGTGGCCAATTCGGTCGAAAAACTGTTTTTT. This sequence encodes CATSRVANSVEKLFF.

There are a few counts of this clone. The chain couples TRBV27 to TRBJ1-5; 7 bases agree with TRBD1. With V trimmed by 5 bases and J by 7 bases, 8 bases remained unmatched. Germline-derived CDR1 and CDR2 are MNHEY and SMNVEV (reference sequence). The CDR3 has 14 residues. The CDR3 here is CASSPLGTAQPQHF. CDR3 nucleotides: TGTGCCAGCAGTCCCTTGGGGACAGCCCAGCCCCAGCATTTT.

The gene calls are TRBV18 and TRBJ2-2; TRBD1 aligns across 8 bases. This CDR3 is 14 amino acids long. With 4 bases clipped from V and 7 bases from J, the junction kept 5 bases outside the gene matches. Germline CDR1 KGHSH, CDR2 LQKENI. The CDR3 protein is CASSQDRVIGELFF. CDR3 coding DNA: TGTGCCAGCTCACAGGACAGGGTGATCGGGGAGCTGTTTTTT. The full variable domain, its missing parts supplied by reference TRBV18 and TRBJ2-2, is NAGVMQNPRHLVRRRGQEARLRCSPMKGHSHVYWYRQLPEEGLKFMVYLQKENIIDESGMPKERFSAEFPKEGPSILRIQQVVRGDSAAYFCASSQDRVIGELFFGEGSRLTVL.

This clone occurred many times. This rearrangement joins TRBV5-1 to TRBJ2-7; D is unresolved. Germline V gene sequence: CDR1 SGHRS, CDR2 YFSETQ. With 5 bases removed from V and 1 base from J, the gap between germline ends came to 7 bases. This CDR3 has 12 residues. CDR3 nucleotide sequence: TGCGCCAGCAGACTCTCATCCTACGAGCAGTACTTC. Its translation: CASRLSSYEQYF. The complete variable domain, with remaining parts taken from reference TRBV5-1 and TRBJ2-7, reads KAGVTQTPRYLIKTRGQQVTLSCSPISGHRSVSWYQQTPGQGLQFLFEYFSETQRNKGNFPGRFSGRQFSNSRSEMNVSTLELGDSALYLCASRLSSYEQYFGPGTRLTVT.